This entry lists 21 T cell receptor beta chains sequenced from one sample in a study of blood T cell repertoires in COVID-19. Using immunoSEQ multiplex PCR, the repertoire was profiled, and TCRdb retains in-frame clones only, with some absent. The sample consists of some 250,000 clones, 80% to 85% of them appearing once. Material for sequencing was peripheral blood. Every receptor here comes from a man between 60 and 75 years old with acute or convalescent COVID-19.

This chain connects TRBV28 to TRBJ1-1, with D uncertain. Trimming left V 3 bases short and J 11 bases short, with 16 bases between. CDR1 and CDR2 (germline): MDHEN, SYDVKM. The CDR3 consists of 13 residues. For the CDR3, the DNA is TGTGCCAGCAGTTTGCCGCGACATGAGTGGGCTTTCTTT. This gives the protein CASSLPRHEWAFF.

The V and J genes are TRBV10-3 and TRBJ1-1; 10 bases agree with TRBD1. V shed 8 bases, J shed 4 bases, and the junction held 7 bases outside the gene matches. This CDR3 has 14 residues. Per the germline V gene, CDR1 is ENHRY and CDR2 is SYGVKD. In DNA, the CDR3 is TGTGCCATCGGAGGGACAGGGGATTCCACTGAAGCTTTCTTT. It is translated as CAIGGTGDSTEAFF.

This clone appeared a single time. The chain uses TRBV25-1 and TRBJ2-2; D not resolved. V dropped 4 bases and J dropped 3 bases, with 12 bases sitting between them. Germline V gene data show CDR1 as MGHDK and CDR2 as SYGVNS. The CDR3 is 15 amino acids. The CDR3 region has the DNA TGTGCCAGCAGTGCAGGATATGTGGACACCGGGGAGCTGTTTTTT. It yields the protein CASSAGYVDTGELFF.

This rearrangement joins TRBV13 to TRBJ1-5; D is undetermined. CDR1 is PRHDT, CDR2 FYEKMQ, per germline (reference sequence). V was shortened by 0 bases and J by 5 bases, with 8 bases between the two germline ends. CDR3 size: 14 residues. CDR3 amino acids: CASSLGPRDQPQHF. The CDR3 DNA follows: TGTGCCAGCAGCTTAGGCCCGAGGGATCAGCCCCAGCATTTT.

CDR3 nucleotide sequence: TGCGCCAGCAGTGAACGGGGGTTTCCGGGAGATACGCAGTATTTT. Protein: CASSERGFPGDTQYF. V is TRBV10-2 and J is TRBJ2-3, with a possible D match to TRBD2 (6 bases). The V gene's germline CDR1 is WSHSY and CDR2 SAAADI. The length of the CDR3 is 15 residues. Trimming cost V 3 bases and J 5 bases, with 15 bases left between them.

This clone was observed at least ten times. This chain joins TRBV2 and TRBJ2-3; D possibly corresponds to TRBD2 (6 bases). With 4 bases removed from V and 2 bases from J, the gap between germline ends came to 13 bases. CDR3 length equals 15 residues. The V gene's germline CDR1 is SNHLY and CDR2 FYNNEI. As DNA, the CDR3 is TGTGCCAGCAGTGTAGAACTAGCCAACACAGATACGCAGTATTTT. It specifies CASSVELANTDTQYF.

The chain combines TRBV11-2 with TRBJ2-1; 7 nucleotides align to TRBD1. The CDR3 length is 16 residues. Per the germline V gene, CDR1 is SGHAT and CDR2 is FQNNGV. V gave up 3 bases and J gave up 9 bases; unmatched junction bases: 14. The CDR3 loop is CASSFLQGVGIVEQFF. Here the CDR3 DNA reads TGTGCCAGCAGCTTTTTGCAGGGGGTTGGGATCGTTGAGCAGTTCTTC.

V usage is TRBV18 and J usage is TRBJ1-4, with 7 bases lining up with TRBD1. This CDR3 spans 15 amino acids. Per the germline V gene, CDR1 is KGHSH and CDR2 is LQKENI. J gave up 8 bases and V 6 bases, and 12 bases lay outside the gene matches. The CDR3: CASSPQEGAQEKLFF. CDR3 in DNA: TGTGCCAGCTCCCCCCAGGAGGGGGCTCAGGAAAAACTGTTTTTT.

The CDR3 DNA reads TGTGCCAGCAGCCCTACAGGGAGAGACACTGAAGCTTTCTTT. Protein product: CASSPTGRDTEAFF. The rearrangement joins TRBV4-2 to TRBJ1-1; maybe TRBD1 (6 bases). The length of the CDR3 is 14 residues. The germline V and J ends were trimmed by 4 bases and 3 bases, with 12 bases remaining between them. CDR1 and CDR2 (germline): LGHNA, YNFKEQ.

This clone was observed a few times. The chain combines TRBV30 with TRBJ2-1; 7 bases agree with TRBD2. This CDR3 is 14 amino acids long. Germline values: CDR1 GTSNPN, CDR2 SVGIG (reference sequence). Trimming removed 2 bases from V and 5 bases from J; junction bases left unmatched: 6. CDR3 DNA sequence: TGTGCCTGGAGTCGGGGGGTGGGAAACAATGAGCAGTTCTTC. Its translation is CAWSRGVGNNEQFF.

This clone appeared a few times. The rearrangement joins TRBV6-4 to TRBJ2-1; TRBD2 aligns across 7 bases. The CDR3 loop spans 14 amino acids. Trimming at V came to 5 bases and at J to 7 bases, leaving 8 bases not matched to a gene. CDR1 and CDR2 (germline): MRHNA, SNTAGT. The chain's CDR3 is CASSRGEEGNEQFF. In DNA form, the CDR3 reads TGTGCCAGCAGTCGGGGGGAGGAAGGGAATGAGCAGTTCTTC.

This chain connects TRBV19 to TRBJ2-3; 9 bases line up with TRBD1. The germline V gene encodes CDR1 LNHDA and CDR2 SQIVND (reference sequence). V shed 6 bases and J 2 bases; nucleotides not matched to a gene: 9. This CDR3 contains 16 residues. The CDR3: CASSVTGTGNTDTQYF. In DNA, the CDR3 is TGTGCCAGTAGCGTAACCGGGACAGGGAACACAGATACGCAGTATTTT.

The chain combines TRBV5-1 with TRBJ1-1; 10 bases line up with TRBD1. Germline CDR1 is SGHRS and CDR2 is YFSETQ. J gave up 2 bases and V 4 bases, and 8 bases lay outside the gene matches. This CDR3 has 16 residues. The CDR3 here is CASSARDRGLNTEAFF. The CDR3 DNA follows: TGCGCCAGCAGCGCCCGGGACAGGGGTTTAAACACTGAAGCTTTCTTT. Full variable domain (missing parts from reference TRBV5-1 and TRBJ1-1): KAGVTQTPRYLIKTRGQQVTLSCSPISGHRSVSWYQQTPGQGLQFLFEYFSETQRNKGNFPGRFSGRQFSNSRSEMNVSTLELGDSALYLCASSARDRGLNTEAFFGQGTRLTVV.

The rearrangement uses TRBV5-5 and TRBJ2-1, with TRBD2 matching over 8 bases. The J segment lost 2 bases and the V segment lost 3 bases, leaving 4 bases of the junction unmatched. Germline loops: CDR1 SGHKS, CDR2 YYEKEE (reference sequence). CDR3 length: 15 residues. The CDR3 sequence is CASSYEGLAYNEQFF. CDR3 DNA sequence: TGTGCCAGCAGCTACGAGGGACTAGCCTACAATGAGCAGTTCTTC.

This clone appeared a few times. The chain uses TRBV5-1 and TRBJ2-7; TRBD2 aligns across 7 bases. CDR1 and CDR2 (germline): SGHRS, YFSETQ. The CDR3 has 14 residues. J gave up 2 bases and V 3 bases, and 5 bases lay outside the gene matches. The CDR3 sequence is CASSSAGAAYEQYF. The CDR3 coding sequence is TGCGCCAGCAGCTCGGCGGGAGCTGCCTACGAGCAGTACTTC.

Note on this clone: Distinct nucleotide sequences in the sample also encode this CDR3. The chain employs TRBV7-3 and TRBJ2-2; TRBD2 agrees at 8 bases. The V gene's germline CDR1 is SGHTA and CDR2 FQGTGA. CDR3 length: 13 residues. V was pared by 4 bases and J by 11 bases, with 6 bases of the junction left unmatched. The CDR3 DNA reads as TGTGCCAGCAGCTCCGGGGGGGACCGCGAGCTGTTTTTT. This translates into CASSSGGDRELFF.

CDR3: CASKGSGTVNEQFF. The CDR3 DNA is TGTGCCAGCAAGGGGAGCGGGACGGTTAATGAGCAGTTCTTC. This chain links TRBV7-2 with TRBJ2-1; TRBD2 matches 7 bases. The CDR3 is made up of 14 amino acids. Looked up from germline, CDR1 is SGHTA and CDR2 is FQGNSA. V gave up 7 bases and J gave up 7 bases; unmatched junction bases: 10.

V and J are TRBV7-6 and TRBJ2-5; 10 bases fit TRBD1. Germline assignment: CDR1 SGHVS and CDR2 FNYEAQ. CDR3 length: 18 residues. V trimming: 5 bases; J trimming: 4 bases; junction bases outside the gene matches: 16. The CDR3 region has the DNA TGTGCCAGCAGCCCCCGGCCCGGGACAGGGGTTGTTAGAGAGACCCAGTACTTC. Protein product: CASSPRPGTGVVRETQYF. The full variable domain, rest sourced from reference TRBV7-6 and TRBJ2-5, is GAGVSQSPRYKVTKRGQDVALRCDPISGHVSLYWYRQALGQGPEFLTYFNYEAQQDKSGLPNDRFSAERPEGSISTLTIQRTEQRDSAMYRCASSPRPGTGVVRETQYFGPGTRLLVL.

The genes are TRBV5-1 and TRBJ1-4; D possibly corresponds to TRBD1 (6 bases). Germline lookup yields CDR1 SGHRS and CDR2 YFSETQ. The CDR3 is 14 amino acids. The V and J ends lost 6 bases and 4 bases respectively, with 13 bases between them. For the CDR3, the DNA is TGCGCCAGCACCTTACAGGGAGATAATGAAAAACTGTTTTTT. This encodes CASTLQGDNEKLFF.

This chain's CDR3 is CSVEPGMNTEAFF. As DNA, the CDR3 is TGCAGCGTTGAACCCGGGATGAACACTGAAGCTTTCTTT. The gene calls are TRBV29-1 and TRBJ1-1; D gene ambiguous. CDR1 and CDR2 (germline): SQVTM, ANQGSEA. The CDR3 covers 13 residues. The V gene lost 2 bases and the J gene lost 0 bases, with 7 bases spanning the gap.

The J gene is TRBJ1-5, the V gene TRBV5-1, with D unclear. V was cut by 4 bases and J by 2 bases, with 13 bases left in between. Per germline, CDR1 SGHRS and CDR2 YFSETQ. The CDR3 has 15 amino acids. The CDR3 coding sequence is TGCGCCAGCAGCCCAACATCCCGCCGCAATCAGCCCCAGCATTTT. It is translated as CASSPTSRRNQPQHF. The entire variable domain, with the rest obtained from reference TRBV5-1 and TRBJ1-5, is as follows: KAGVTQTPRYLIKTRGQQVTLSCSPISGHRSVSWYQQTPGQGLQFLFEYFSETQRNKGNFPGRFSGRQFSNSRSEMNVSTLELGDSALYLCASSPTSRRNQPQHFGDGTRLSIL.